Sequencing of this TCR beta chain was carried out in a study of blood T cells in healthy people across ages (dated by TCRdb to 2015 to 2017). As for the study more broadly: In model experiments, roughly one uniquely barcoded TCR beta cDNA molecule per two T cells was captured by template switching. To avoid experimental bias, donors of different ages were randomly spread across the sequencing lanes. The study measured age-related changes in TCR beta repertoire diversity using deep sequencing normalized with unique cDNA molecular identifiers. The donors were split into four age groups: young (average 16 years), middle-aged (about 40), aged (62) and long-lived (about 74). For two donors (one aged 18 to 30 and one aged 80 or older), the study analyzed two additional independent replicas of 1 million unique cDNA reads from the same blood draw.

The research as a whole found: Bulk unsorted PBMC profiling prevented conclusive comparison of naive and antigen-experienced compartments. Total diversity estimates from one million sequenced T cells were considered lower bounds and underestimates. Compared with the aged group, the long-lived group had more naive CD4+ T cells, fewer expanded clones and increased TCR diversity, suggesting age selection. As age increased, observed TCR beta diversity per million T cells dropped in a roughly linear way, and a significant reduction was already evident by age 40. Observed TCR beta diversity correlated strongly with the percentage of naive T cells measured by flow cytometry. Donor CMV infection status was unknown, potentially confounding age-related changes in expanded clonotypes.

Preparation of the library involved 5' RACE. Sequencing was performed on an Illumina HiSeq 2500. The second PCR ran for roughly 7 to 11 cycles and used a J-beta primer mix along with a sample-barcoded 5' primer. Each TCR beta cDNA molecule received a unique molecular identifier from a template-switch 5' adaptor carrying 12 random nucleotides. Each sample yielded at least 2.5 million CDR3-containing paired-end reads. First-strand cDNA was synthesized from all RNA with the Mint cDNA synthesis kit, primed by a TRBC-specific oligonucleotide. After uracil-DNA glycosylase treatment, a first 18-cycle PCR used universal primers M1SS and BC2_uni_R on all cDNA. The paper's data handling went like this. For normalization, 1 million high-quality reads, each with a distinct molecular identifier, were randomly selected from each sample. Instead of being binned into consensus sequences, reads with shared molecular identifiers were discarded. CDR3 identification, clonotype clustering and error correction used MiTCR with a Q25 quality threshold and the strictest error-elimination algorithm. A nonparametric unseen species model using Euler transformation provided a lower-bound estimate of total TCR beta diversity. The public sequencing data were trimmed at Q25 with fastp and processed into clonotypes with MiXCR by TCRdb, which kept only in-frame beta chains. Entries that share a CDR3 protein sequence are merged under the most common genes and DNA. These V and J calls are TCRdb output, not the study's own analysis. For this sample the table gives roughly 2 million distinct CDR3 sequences, of which less than 50% were detected only once. The biggest ten clones account for approximately 2.1% of the sample.

The donors were 40 or so Caucasian individuals from Russia, aged roughly 6 to 100 years, who were systemically healthy. Roughly 10 milliliters of peripheral blood were drawn from each donor into EDTA-treated Vacutainer tubes. Ficoll-Paque density-gradient centrifugation was used to isolate PBMCs, with at least 6 million obtained per sample. Trizol reagent was used to extract total RNA from PBMCs, with at least 5.5 micrograms per sample. The percentages of naive CD45RAhigh/CD27high T cells were determined by flow cytometry on a PBMC aliquot from every donor. This clonotype was recorded only once. Its specific antigen is unknown. Base qualities are not at hand, and no much larger clone is one base apart. The receptor comes from a woman between 40 and 55 years old in good health. Material for sequencing was blood.

Read as DNA, the sequence is TGTGCCAGCAGTCAGGGACAGGGGGTCATCTATGGCTACACCTTC. This codes for CASSQGQGVIYGYTF. The chain couples TRBV27 to TRBJ1-2; 11 middle bases align to TRBD1. V loses 5 bases at its end and J loses 4 bases; junction bases beyond the gene matches: 6. The germline V gene (reference sequence) provides CDR1 MNHEY and CDR2 SMNVEV. The CDR3 runs 15 residues from the cysteine to the phenylalanine. Only CDR3 DNA remains: 45 bases, in frame from the first base.